The clone carrying this T cell receptor beta chain has only a few counts. Recruited during active infection, patients (from Seattle) were subsequently followed longitudinally. These data belong to a study of blood T cell repertoires in COVID-19. Overall study: Samples representing acute and convalescent COVID-19 were sourced from the United States, Italy and Spain.

Germline V gene data show CDR1 as SGDLS and CDR2 as YYNGEE. V lost 3 bases, J lost 17 bases, and 12 bases lay in between. This CDR3 comprises 11 residues. TCRdb's copy holds only in-frame clones and misses some; the assay was immunoSEQ multiplex PCR. Of more than 65,000 clones in the sample, roughly four fifths were seen once. Material for sequencing was peripheral blood. The rearrangement links TRBV9 to TRBJ1-6; perhaps TRBD1 as D (5 bases). The sequence derives from a man aged 25-45 years with COVID-19, enrolled during active disease. CDR3 residues: CASSAEGDIHF. The CDR3 DNA reads as TGTGCCAGCAGCGCTGAAGGGGATATCCACTTT.